The T cell receptor beta chain described here comes from a study of cytotoxic CD8 clonotypes in ibrutinib-treated CLL. General study findings and limits: Clonality went up at ibrutinib response and then declined back toward baseline at progression.

From germline, CDR1 is MGHDK and CDR2 SYGVNS. V was pared by 4 bases and J by 3 bases, with 11 bases of the junction left unmatched. The CDR3 runs to 16 residues. Assay used: immunoSEQ multiplex PCR; TCRdb lists only in-frame clones, some missing. The sample has about 200,000 clones, about two thirds seen once. In the case of this clone: No antigen is known for it.

The source was PBMCs, collected after 24 months of ibrutinib treatment. The chain uses TRBV25-1 and TRBJ2-7, with 8 bases that match TRBD2. This TCR came from a human donor with chronic lymphocytic leukemia. CDR3: CASSGSGGLADYEQYF. In DNA form, the CDR3 reads TGTGCCAGCAGTGGATCCGGCGGACTAGCAGACTACGAGCAGTACTTC.